These 6 T cell receptor beta chains came from one sample sequenced in a study of T cells after posttransplantation cyclophosphamide. The protocol was immunoSEQ multiplex PCR, while the TCRdb copy is restricted to in-frame clones and leaves out a portion. The sample holds some 5,400 clones, about 94% seen once. Sequencing was done on a sample of CD4+ T cells sorted from bone marrow. The receptors derive from a woman in her fifties or sixties in good health, CMV-negative, and a related stem cell transplant donor.

The rearrangement links TRBV4-1 to TRBJ1-4, with 7 bases aligning to TRBD1. The CDR3 covers 13 residues. Germline V gives CDR1 MGHRA, CDR2 YSYEKL. Trimming took 3 bases from V and 8 from J; bases not matched to a gene: 3. The CDR3 here is CASSQTGWEKLFF. The CDR3 DNA reads as TGCGCCAGCAGCCAGACAGGGTGGGAAAAACTGTTTTTT.

The chain carries TRBV7-6 and TRBJ2-3, with TRBD2 as a possible D gene (7 bases). Trimming cost V 2 bases and J 0 bases, with 24 bases left between them. Germline V CDR1 and CDR2: SGHVS, FNYEAQ. The CDR3 has 20 amino acids. CDR3 residues: CASSLWPRGAVSTSTDTQYF. The CDR3 DNA reads TGTGCCAGCAGCTTATGGCCCCGGGGGGCCGTATCGACTAGCACAGATACGCAGTATTTT. Full variable domain (remainder filled in from reference TRBV7-6 and TRBJ2-3): GAGVSQSPRYKVTKRGQDVALRCDPISGHVSLYWYRQALGQGPEFLTYFNYEAQQDKSGLPNDRFSAERPEGSISTLTIQRTEQRDSAMYRCASSLWPRGAVSTSTDTQYFGPGTRLTVL.

The J gene is TRBJ1-2, the V gene TRBV12-5; 10 nucleotides line up with TRBD1. The CDR3 is 16 residues long. Germline CDR1 is LGHNT and CDR2 is FRNRAP. Trimming at V came to 2 bases and at J to 4 bases, leaving 7 bases not matched to a gene. The CDR3 bases are TGTGCTAGTGGTTTGACCCGTGGGACAGGGGTCTATGGCTACACCTTC. Translation: CASGLTRGTGVYGYTF.

V and J are TRBV5-4 and TRBJ2-1; D possibly corresponds to TRBD2 (6 bases). The V gene's germline CDR1 is SGHNT and CDR2 YYREEE (reference sequence). The V and J ends lost 4 bases and 0 bases respectively, with 14 bases between them. The CDR3 contains 16 residues. CDR3 amino acids: CASSAAGTSSYNEQFF. The CDR3 DNA reads as TGTGCCAGCAGCGCCGCGGGGACGAGCTCCTACAATGAGCAGTTCTTC.

The chain is built from TRBV28 and TRBJ2-4; D unclear. CDR3 length: 12 residues. Germline V gives CDR1 MDHEN, CDR2 SYDVKM. V lost 2 bases and J lost 11, with 10 bases in between. CDR3 residues: CASSLTDQLQYF. The CDR3 DNA is TGTGCCAGCAGTTTAACAGACCAGCTTCAGTACTTC.

V and J are TRBV7-2 and TRBJ2-1; weak D call: TRBD1 (5 bases). The CDR3 covers 16 residues. V lost 1 base to trimming and J lost 0 bases, with 10 bases between them. Germline loops: CDR1 SGHTA, CDR2 FQGNSA. In DNA form, the CDR3 reads TGTGCCAGCAGCTTAGATAGGGGTAGCTCCTACAATGAGCAGTTCTTC. It translates to CASSLDRGSSYNEQFF. Full variable domain (rest looked up from reference TRBV7-2 and TRBJ2-1): GAGVSQSPSNKVTEKGKDVELRCDPISGHTALYWYRQSLGQGLEFLIYFQGNSAPDKSGLPSDRFSAERTGGSVSTLTIQRTQQEDSAVYLCASSLDRGSSYNEQFFGPGTRLTVL.